The next 13 T cell receptor beta chains were all read from a single sample in a study of response to subunit inactivated influenza vaccine. TCRdb used MiXCR to reprocess the RT-PCR reads, holding one entry per CDR3 protein. The sample has about 830,000 distinct CDR3 sequences, around a sixth seen once; the top ten hold roughly 10%. Source: PBMCs from blood, taken less than 6 days after vaccination. The receptors here all came from a man aged 50 to 60 who received an inactivated influenza vaccine.

The chain is built from TRBV7-9 and TRBJ2-2; D remains unclear. This CDR3 has 15 residues. CDR1 and CDR2 from the germline V gene are SEHNR and FQNEAQ (reference sequence). V was pared by 6 bases and J by 1 base, with 12 bases between. The CDR3 region has the DNA TGTGCCAGCAGGCTTCAAGCTCTGAACACCGGGGAGCTGTTTTTT. It encodes CASRLQALNTGELFF.

The chain has TRBV5-1 and TRBJ1-5, with D uncertain. CDR1 is SGHRS, CDR2 YFSETQ, per germline. CDR3 length: 15 residues. Trimming removed 0 bases at V and 0 bases at J, with 7 bases between. In nucleotides, the CDR3 is TGCGCCAGCAGCTTGGACGGGGTTAGCAATCAGCCCCAGCATTTT. It translates to CASSLDGVSNQPQHF.

This chain uses TRBV11-3 with TRBJ2-1; TRBD1 agrees at 8 bases. Germline values: CDR1 SGHNT, CDR2 YENEEA. The CDR3 spans 16 residues. The V segment lost 2 bases and the J segment 5 bases; nucleotides outside the gene matches: 8. CDR3 sequence reads: CASSLRAGGINNEQFF. For the CDR3, the DNA is TGTGCCAGCAGCTTAAGAGCAGGGGGCATCAACAATGAGCAGTTCTTC.

V usage is TRBV27 and J usage is TRBJ2-1; TRBD2 matches 8 bases. This CDR3 region has 15 residues. Per the germline V gene, CDR1 is MNHEY and CDR2 is SMNVEV (reference sequence). Trimming took 7 bases from V and 6 from J; bases not matched to a gene: 11. The CDR3 sequence: CASKKGGLGINEQFF. In nucleotides, the CDR3 is TGTGCCAGCAAAAAAGGGGGACTAGGAATCAATGAGCAGTTCTTC.

This clonotype was picked up many times. V and J are TRBV20-1 and TRBJ2-1; no clear D. Germline assignment: CDR1 DFQATT and CDR2 SNEGSKA (reference sequence). This CDR3 region has 13 residues. With 8 bases removed from V and 3 bases from J, the gap between germline ends came to 14 bases. CDR3 bases: TGCAGTACATACGGGCCCCTCTACAATGAGCAGTTCTTC. It yields the protein CSTYGPLYNEQFF.

This rearrangement joins TRBV20-1 to TRBJ2-1; D is possibly TRBD1 or TRBD2 (7 bases each). CDR1 DFQATT and CDR2 SNEGSKA come from the germline V gene (reference sequence). Trimming stripped 5 bases from V and 5 bases from J, with 22 bases between. The CDR3 length is 16 residues. In nucleotides, the CDR3 is TGCAGTGCTTTTGACCCCAGGGGGGGGAGAGACAATGAGCAGTTCTTC. This sequence encodes CSAFDPRGGRDNEQFF.

The rearrangement uses TRBV12-3 or TRBV12-4 and TRBJ2-1; D perhaps matches TRBD2 (5 bases). The V end lost 5 bases, the J end lost 0 bases, and 11 bases lay between the germline ends. The CDR3 spans 15 residues. The CDR3 bases are TGTGCCAGCAGTGCTAGCCGGAGCTCCTACAATGAGCAGTTCTTC. It encodes CASSASRSSYNEQFF.

This clonotype was detected a few times. The CDR3 protein is CASSLRRQGIGMENSPLHF. DNA of the CDR3: TGTGCCAGCAGCTTGAGGAGACAGGGAATCGGTATGGAGAATTCACCCCTCCACTTT. The V and J genes are TRBV7-8 and TRBJ1-6; TRBD1 agrees at 7 bases. The germline V gene has CDR1 SGHVS and CDR2 FQNEAQ. CDR3 length equals 19 residues. J was trimmed by 7 bases and V by 3 bases; bases with no gene match: 18. Supplemented by reference TRBV7-8 and TRBJ1-6, the full variable domain reads GAGVSQSPRYKVAKRGQDVALRCDPISGHVSLFWYQQALGQGPEFLTYFQNEAQLDKSGLPSDRFFAERPEGSVSTLKIQRTQQEDSAVYLCASSLRRQGIGMENSPLHFGNGTRLTVT.

This clonotype was counted at least ten times. The J gene is TRBJ1-2, the V gene TRBV24-1; 8 nucleotides align to TRBD1. CDR3 length: 14 residues. Germline CDR1 reads KGHDR; CDR2 reads SFDVKD. Unmatched junction bases numbered 8, after V lost 4 bases and J lost 8 bases. The CDR3 DNA sequence: TGTGCCACCAGTGACACAACAGGGGGTGTCGGCTACACCTTC. This gives the protein CATSDTTGGVGYTF.

The chain employs TRBV15 and TRBJ2-1; D unclear. V lost 4 bases and J lost 0, with 7 bases in between. The CDR3 is 14 residues long. The germline V gene encodes CDR1 LNHNV and CDR2 YYDKDF (reference sequence). This CDR3 reads CATSTRSSYNEQFF. CDR3 coding DNA: TGTGCCACCAGCACGCGCAGCTCCTACAATGAGCAGTTCTTC.

This clonotype was seen ten or more times. This chain uses TRBV10-3 with TRBJ2-7; a possible D gene is TRBD1 (7 bases). The CDR3 totals 14 residues. Germline values: CDR1 ENHRY, CDR2 SYGVKD. Deletions cut 0 bases from V and 2 bases from J, with 8 bases between. CDR3 residues: CAISESRGAYEQYF. The CDR3, as DNA: TGTGCCATCAGTGAGTCCAGGGGGGCCTACGAGCAGTACTTC.

The chain has TRBV7-2 and TRBJ2-1; D ambiguous. The germline CDR1 and CDR2 sequences are SGHTA and FQGNSA. Trimming took off 2 bases at V and 8 bases at J, with 13 bases between the two ends. The CDR3 contains 14 residues. The CDR3 protein is CASSLNRGGDEQFF. CDR3 coding DNA: TGTGCCAGCAGCTTAAATCGAGGTGGGGATGAGCAGTTCTTC.

J is TRBJ2-2 and V is TRBV20-1; D is undetermined. V dropped 4 bases and J dropped 0 bases, with 12 bases sitting between them. The CDR3 is made up of 15 amino acids. Germline CDR1 and CDR2: DFQATT and SNEGSKA (reference sequence). CDR3 sequence reads: CSATRPDSNTGELFF. The CDR3, as DNA: TGCAGTGCTACCCGTCCAGATTCGAACACCGGGGAGCTGTTTTTT.